Here is one TCR beta chain with its context. This sample stems from a study of shared clonotypes between healthy human individuals. The CDR3 has 16 residues. Germline CDR1 and CDR2: SGHKS and YYEKEE (reference sequence). Between the trimmed V and J ends, which lost 3 bases and 4 bases, there was a span of 17 bases. Clones were sequenced by immunoSEQ multiplex PCR, and TCRdb holds only the in-frame ones, with some missing. This sample has a few million clones; just over 90% occur once, and the top ten carry over 0.12%. The study drew its donors from healthy HIV-negative adults without recent acute infections or vaccinations. CD4+ cells were split into CD45RA+ naive and CD45RA-negative memory subsets.

The rearrangement links TRBV5-5 to TRBJ1-5; D possibly corresponds to TRBD1 (5 bases). The receptor's source is a man younger than 30 in good health. The sequencing input was naive CD4+ T cells sorted from blood. Subset given: CD45RA+ positively selected. The CDR3 region has the DNA TGTGCCAGCAGCTCCGGACAAGGCTCCGGAAATCAGCCCCAGCATTTT. It codes for CASSSGQGSGNQPQHF.